The 7 T cell receptor beta chains in this list originate from one sample, sequenced in a study of neurological immune-mediated disorders. TCRdb used MiXCR to reprocess the 5' RACE reads, holding one entry per CDR3 protein. Of about 74,000 distinct CDR3 sequences in the sample, 4% to 6% were seen once. Sequencing used PBMCs. These receptors were collected from a man younger than 35 with multiple sclerosis.

This clonotype was observed many times. The chain has TRBV5-1 and TRBJ2-2; D is uncertain. The germline V gene encodes CDR1 SGHRS and CDR2 YFSETQ. This CDR3 is 15 amino acids long. V lost 4 bases to trimming and J lost 0 bases, with 10 bases between them. The CDR3 sequence: CASSHDWSNTGELFF. The CDR3 DNA is TGCGCCAGCAGCCACGACTGGTCGAACACCGGGGAGCTGTTTTTT.

This clonotype was counted ten times or more. The genes are TRBV5-1 and TRBJ1-1; 7 nucleotides align to TRBD1. This CDR3 contains 15 residues. V lost 10 bases, J lost 0 bases, and 12 bases stayed unmatched. Looked up from germline, CDR1 is SGHRS and CDR2 is YFSETQ. The CDR3 loop reads CACRDREYMNTEAFF. The CDR3 nucleotides read TGCGCCTGCCGGGACAGAGAGTACATGAACACTGAAGCTTTCTTT.

Ten or more counts support this clonotype. V is TRBV20-1 and J is TRBJ2-1; 16 nucleotides agree with TRBD2. The CDR3 sequence is 16 residues long. CDR1 is DFQATT and CDR2 is SNEGSKA in the germline V gene (reference sequence). The ends lost 6 bases at V and 6 bases at J; junction bases unmatched: 8. The CDR3 protein is CSATGTSGRALNEQFF. In DNA form, the CDR3 reads TGCAGTGCAACCGGGACTAGCGGGAGGGCCCTCAATGAGCAGTTCTTC.

This chain uses TRBV5-1 with TRBJ1-1; D might be TRBD1 (5 bases). The ends were cut back, 4 bases at V and 2 bases at J, with 9 bases in the middle. CDR3 length: 13 amino acids. Germline assignment: CDR1 SGHRS and CDR2 YFSETQ. CDR3 coding DNA: TGCGCCAGCAGCCGGGGGGTCAACACTGAAGCTTTCTTT. As protein: CASSRGVNTEAFF.

Comment on this clonotype: A read error is possible here, since a much larger clone lies one base away. The chain joins TRBV20-1 to TRBJ2-7, with 7 positions matching TRBD1. Germline V gene sequence: CDR1 DFQATT, CDR2 SNEGSKA (reference sequence). Trimming at V came to 4 bases and at J to 7 bases, leaving 7 bases not matched to a gene. The CDR3 runs to 12 residues. CDR3 DNA: TGCAGTGCTATACAGGGGACCAAAGAGCAGTACTTC. Translation gives CSAIQGTKEQYF.

This clonotype has ten or more counts. The chain combines TRBV5-1 with TRBJ1-1, with a weak D call TRBD1 (5 bases). Germline CDR1 is SGHRS and CDR2 is YFSETQ. The CDR3 has 14 amino acids. The V end lost 0 bases, the J end lost 2 bases, and 8 bases lay between the germline ends. CDR3 coding DNA: TGCGCCAGCAGCTTGGACAGGATTAACACTGAAGCTTTCTTT. This translates into CASSLDRINTEAFF.

This clonotype appeared many times. V and J are TRBV15 and TRBJ2-5; D may be TRBD1 (5 bases). Trimming left V 1 base short and J 1 base short, with 13 bases between. Looked up from germline, CDR1 is LNHNV and CDR2 is YYDKDF (reference sequence). The CDR3 runs to 16 residues. CDR3 sequence (DNA): TGTGCCACCAGCAGAGGACCGACAGACCCCCAAGAGACCCAGTACTTC. It translates to CATSRGPTDPQETQYF.